The clone carrying this TCR beta chain was seen a handful of times. What it recognizes is unknown. These data originate in a study of cytomegalovirus exposure and HLA in healthy donors. About the study: Among fewer than 500 genotyped donors, about 85% fell in the Caucasian-associated ancestry cluster. Whole-study findings and limits: Researchers reported that a few CMV-associated chains were confirmed in vitro as CMV antigen-specific. Beyond CMV serostatus, there was no information to go on about immune exposure. Associated with HLA alleles at 0.05 false discovery rate in a later analysis were approximately 17,000 TCR beta sequences.

The PCR ran on 60 Vbeta and 13 Jbeta primers. Assay used: immunoSEQ multiplex PCR; TCRdb lists only in-frame clones, some missing. The repertoire holds roughly 150,000 clones, with around 82% as singletons. Germline V CDR1 and CDR2: SQVTM, ANQGSEA. There are 14 residues in the CDR3. Trimming cost V 4 bases and J 0 bases, with 12 bases left between them. Sample: PBMCs. The genes are TRBV29-1 and TRBJ1-1, with D uncertain. The clonotype originates from a woman between 45 and 60 years old in good health and CMV-seropositive. In nucleotides, the CDR3 is TGCAGCGTTGTCGGCGTAGCCATGAACACTGAAGCTTTCTTT. It translates to CSVVGVAMNTEAFF. The entire variable domain, with the rest obtained from reference TRBV29-1 and TRBJ1-1, is as follows: SAVISQKPSRDICQRGTSLTIQCQVDSQVTMMFWYRQQPGQSLTLIATANQGSEATYESGFVIDKFPISRPNLTFSTLTVSNMSPEDSSIYLCSVVGVAMNTEAFFGQGTRLTVV.